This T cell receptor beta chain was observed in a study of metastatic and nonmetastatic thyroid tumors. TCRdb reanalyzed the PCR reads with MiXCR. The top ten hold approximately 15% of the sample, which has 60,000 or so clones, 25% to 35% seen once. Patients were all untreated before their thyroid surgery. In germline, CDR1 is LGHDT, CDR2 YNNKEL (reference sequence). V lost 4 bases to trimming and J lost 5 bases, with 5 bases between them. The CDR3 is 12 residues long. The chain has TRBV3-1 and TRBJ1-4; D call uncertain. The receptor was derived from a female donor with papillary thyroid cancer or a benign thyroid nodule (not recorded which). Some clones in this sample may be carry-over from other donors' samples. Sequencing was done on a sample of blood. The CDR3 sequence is CASSRRNEKLFF. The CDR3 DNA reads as TGTGCCAGCAGCCGGAGGAATGAAAAACTGTTTTTT.